A selection of T cell receptor beta chains follows, all from one sample in a study of identical twins. TCRdb redid the calling of the 5' RACE reads with MiXCR, one entry per CDR3 protein. The sample holds about 660,000 distinct CDR3 sequences, under 9% seen once. These data are also associated with another study on yellow fever vaccine responses in identical twins.

The sample comprised PBMCs. These receptors were collected from a woman aged 18 to 35 in good health. Both conserved end residues are part of each CDR3. The order of the fields is J gene, D gene, V gene, clone size, CDR3 protein, CDR3 DNA. The D gene is left open where the match is weak. Some rows have no size entry. The others give once, few or many, or a class for an expanded clone.

TRBJ2-2	TRBD2	TRBV5-1	few	CASSLFTSGDTGELFF	TGCGCCAGCAGCTTGTTCACTAGCGGGGACACCGGGGAGCTGTTTTTT
TRBJ2-1	TRBD2	TRBV4-3	.	CASSPSGTSGPNEQFF	TGCGCCAGCAGCCCATCCGGGACTAGCGGACCCAATGAGCAGTTCTTC
TRBJ2-1	.	TRBV20-1	.	CSAERLVSHNEQFF	TGCAGTGCTGAGCGACTAGTATCCCACAATGAGCAGTTCTTC
TRBJ1-1	.	TRBV7-7	.	CASSPAPTEMNTEAFF	TGTGCTAGCAGCCCGGCCCCGACAGAGATGAACACTGAAGCTTTCTTT
TRBJ1-2	.	TRBV7-2	.	CASSLEGPQPYGYTF	TGTGCCAGCAGCTTAGAGGGTCCGCAGCCGTATGGCTACACCTTC
TRBJ1-1	.	TRBV3-1	few	CASSQGRGVYTEAFF	TGTGCCAGCAGCCAGGGTCGGGGTGTTTACACTGAAGCTTTCTTT
TRBJ2-1	TRBD1	TRBV11-2	many	CASSLVGTGIYEQFF	TGTGCCAGCAGCTTAGTTGGGACAGGGATATATGAGCAGTTCTTC
TRBJ2-5	.	TRBV15	once	CATSPGDSQETQYF	TGTGCCACCAGCCCCGGGGATAGCCAAGAGACCCAGTACTTC
TRBJ2-7	.	TRBV6-6	.	CASQVAYEQYF	TGTGCCAGCCAAGTTGCGTACGAGCAGTACTTC
TRBJ2-7	.	TRBV12-3/TRBV12-4	few	CASGQTSTSYEQYF	TGTGCCAGCGGACAGACAAGCACCTCCTACGAGCAGTACTTC
TRBJ2-7	.	TRBV4-2	few	CASSPPGLESSYEQYF	TGTGCCAGCAGCCCTCCAGGGCTAGAGAGCTCCTACGAGCAGTACTTC
TRBJ2-7	TRBD1	TRBV6-1	.	CASSAAGQGFEQYF	TGTGCCAGCAGTGCCGCGGGACAGGGCTTCGAGCAGTACTTC
TRBJ2-7	.	TRBV15	few	CATSREVTSQGAYEQYF	TGTGCCACCAGCAGAGAGGTAACCTCCCAGGGTGCTTACGAGCAGTACTTC
TRBJ2-2	TRBD2	TRBV6-1	few	CASSKGVGSGSNTGELFF	TGTGCCAGCAGCAAAGGAGTGGGTAGCGGGTCGAACACCGGGGAGCTGTTTTTT
TRBJ2-7	TRBD1	TRBV28	few	CASSKTGAPYEQYF	TGTGCCAGCAGTAAGACAGGGGCCCCCTACGAGCAGTACTTC
TRBJ2-5	.	TRBV7-3	few	CASSLSVDTPETQYF	TGTGCCAGCAGCTTATCTGTAGATACCCCAGAGACCCAGTACTTC
TRBJ2-7	TRBD2	TRBV7-2	.	CASSSLTSGSDPYEQYF	TGTGCCAGCAGCTCCTTGACTAGCGGTTCCGATCCCTACGAGCAGTACTTC
TRBJ2-1	TRBD2	TRBV3-1	.	CAGIPTPASGRGEQFF	TGTGCCGGCATACCAACCCCGGCTAGCGGGAGGGGTGAGCAGTTCTTC
TRBJ2-2	TRBD2	TRBV5-1	.	CASRTSAGGSTGELFF	TGCGCCAGCAGGACTTCAGCGGGAGGGTCCACCGGGGAGCTGTTTTTT
TRBJ2-7	.	TRBV18	few	CASSLSITNKDYEQYF	TGTGCCAGCTCACTTTCTATCACGAACAAAGACTACGAACAGTACTTC
TRBJ2-7	TRBD2	TRBV9	many	CASSKETGLAPYEQYF	TGTGCCAGCAGCAAAGAGACGGGACTAGCGCCCTACGAGCAGTACTTC
TRBJ2-2	.	TRBV14	.	CASSQVGQGTGELFF	TGTGCCAGCAGCCAAGTGGGTCAGGGCACCGGGGAGCTGTTTTTT